These T cell receptor beta chains were read from a single sample in a study of cytomegalovirus exposure and HLA in healthy donors. Profiled with immunoSEQ multiplex PCR; TCRdb holds only in-frame clones, not every one. The sample lists 90,000 to 120,000 clones; about 80% were seen once. Sequencing was performed on PBMCs. The receptors were sampled from a man under 40 in good health and CMV-seronegative. Both conserved end residues are part of each CDR3. D genes are given only for firm matches.

j_gene,d_gene,v_gene,CDR3aa
TRBJ2-1,TRBD2,TRBV5-4,CASSAGLAGGVGNEQFF
TRBJ2-7,.,TRBV6-1,CASSWDNYEQYF
TRBJ1-5,.,TRBV7-2,CASSFWQGGGQPQHF
TRBJ1-4,.,TRBV18,CASSPEQGYGEKLFF
TRBJ2-7,.,TRBV9,CASSTLKETEQYF
TRBJ2-7,TRBD2,TRBV5-1,CASSALAGGSYEQYF
TRBJ2-7,.,TRBV6-1,CASREMESSYEQYF
TRBJ1-1,.,TRBV29-1,CSVESGGGSPYEAFF
TRBJ1-4,.,TRBV7-8,CASSLVRGRNEKLFF
TRBJ1-4,TRBD1,TRBV10-3,CAIRQGDNEKLFF
TRBJ2-2,.,TRBV7-9,CASSLGQNTGELFF
TRBJ2-1,TRBD2,TRBV5-4,CASSQTSGSYNEQFF
TRBJ2-3,.,TRBV7-2,CASSLDTGTDTQYF
TRBJ1-2,.,TRBV6-1,CASSPTGSYGYTF
.,TRBD2,TRBV28,CASSLPGLAGTEQYF
TRBJ1-5,TRBD1,TRBV7-2,CASSATTGYDQPQHF
TRBJ2-6,TRBD1,TRBV19,CASSIGTGVSGANVLTF
TRBJ2-1,.,TRBV30,CAWSTSRYNEQFF
TRBJ2-7,TRBD2,TRBV28,CASSSIGTSGGRTYEQYF
TRBJ1-5,.,TRBV5-1,CASSSTGGGQPQHF
TRBJ2-3,.,TRBV25-1,CASSEFSGLTYTDTQYF
TRBJ2-7,TRBD2,TRBV19,CASSMILAGVNEQYF
TRBJ2-1,TRBD2,TRBV30,CAWSGTSEQFF
TRBJ1-2,TRBD1,TRBV28,CASNPGGRYGYTF
TRBJ1-2,.,TRBV2,CASRAGHYGYTF